Below are 27 T cell receptor beta chains sequenced from a single sample in a study of molecular identifiers for immune sequencing clone quantification. TCRdb ran MiXCR on the PCR reads and lists one entry per CDR3 protein. The table shows around 320,000 distinct CDR3 sequences, with roughly a quarter occurring only once. Sequencing was carried out using naive CD8+ T cells from blood, with Jurkat cell RNA spiked in. Subset meaning: FACS-sorted CD8+CD4-CCR7+CD45RA+ naive T cells. The receptor source for this set is a human donor in good health. Some libraries in this study had Jurkat cell RNA spiked in.

The gene calls are TRBV6-5 and TRBJ2-3, with D perhaps TRBD1 (6 bases). CDR1 is MNHEY and CDR2 is SVGAGI in the germline V gene. Deletions cut 6 bases from V and 3 bases from J, with 16 bases between. The CDR3 runs to 15 residues. CDR3 bases: TGTGCCAGCAGATTACGGCAGGGGTTTACAGATACGCAGTATTTT. It yields the protein CASRLRQGFTDTQYF.

This clonotype was seen a handful of times. The genes are TRBV19 and TRBJ2-4; perhaps TRBD1 as D (6 bases). The CDR3 length is 13 residues. V was shortened by 3 bases and J by 6 bases, with 9 bases between the two germline ends. Per germline, CDR1 LNHDA and CDR2 SQIVND (reference sequence). CDR3 loop: CASSMRGGNIQYF. The DNA for the CDR3 is TGTGCCAGTAGTATGAGAGGGGGAAACATTCAGTACTTC. Filled out from reference TRBV19 and TRBJ2-4, the complete variable domain reads DGGITQSPKYLFRKEGQNVTLSCEQNLNHDAMYWYRQDPGQGLRLIYYSQIVNDFQKGDIAEGYSVSREKKESFPLTVTSAQKNPTAFYLCASSMRGGNIQYFGAGTRLSVL.

This clonotype has a count of ten or more. The chain carries TRBV6-2 or TRBV6-3 and TRBJ2-3; no definite D call. Trimming took 5 bases from V and 2 from J, leaving 2 bases between them. In germline, CDR1 is MNHEY, CDR2 SVGEGT. The CDR3 contains 11 residues. Written as DNA, the CDR3 is TGTGCCAGCAGTGTCACAGATACGCAGTATTTT. The encoded protein is CASSVTDTQYF.

In its sample, this clonotype was seen a few times. The chain recombines TRBV13 with TRBJ1-2; D is unclear. The CDR3 is 15 residues long. Between the trimmed V and J ends, which lost 2 bases and 1 base, there was a span of 11 bases. The germline gives CDR1 PRHDT, CDR2 FYEKMQ (reference sequence). CDR3 sequence (DNA): TGTGCCAGCAGCTTATCTATAATTAGTAACTATGGCTACACCTTC. It is translated as CASSLSIISNYGYTF.

This clonotype was detected ten times or more. The genes are TRBV9 and TRBJ2-1, with 12 positions matching TRBD2. This CDR3 has 12 amino acids. Germline values: CDR1 SGDLS, CDR2 YYNGEE. The V segment lost 4 bases and the J segment 14 bases; nucleotides outside the gene matches: 4. CDR3 nucleotides: TGTGCCAGCAGCAGGACTAGCGGGGAGGAGTTCTTC. Translated: CASSRTSGEEFF.

Points on this clonotype: A clone one base away is much larger, so this may be a read error. V is TRBV6-5 and J is TRBJ1-1; D is undetermined. The CDR3 spans 14 residues. V was pared by 4 bases and J by 1 base, with 10 bases between. Germline-derived CDR1 and CDR2 are MNHEY and SVGAGI. The CDR3 reads CASSSFPTNTEAFF. The CDR3 DNA sequence: TGTGCCAGCAGTTCCTTCCCCACGAACACTGAAGCTTTCTTT.

The CDR3 sequence is CASAGQGLQPQHF. CDR3 bases: TGTGCCAGTGCCGGACAGGGACTTCAGCCCCAGCATTTT. The chain is built from TRBV19 and TRBJ1-5; 8 bases match TRBD1. Germline V gene data show CDR1 as LNHDA and CDR2 as SQIVND (reference sequence). J was trimmed by 6 bases and V by 8 bases; bases with no gene match: 6. This CDR3 has 13 amino acids.

Notes on this clonotype: With a much larger clone just one base away, this may be a read error. The J gene is TRBJ2-5, the V gene TRBV19; D is possibly TRBD1 (5 bases). Germline CDR1 is LNHDA and CDR2 is SQIVND (reference sequence). Trimming cost V 5 bases and J 1 base, with 14 bases left between them. This CDR3 has 15 amino acids. This CDR3 reads CASSSYWGGQETQYF. CDR3 DNA sequence: TGTGCCAGTAGTTCCTACTGGGGCGGCCAAGAGACCCAGTACTTC.

The chain is built from TRBV12-3 or TRBV12-4 and TRBJ1-1, with D tentatively TRBD1 (5 bases). The CDR3 length is 15 residues. V lost 3 bases to trimming and J lost 7 bases, with 18 bases between them. The CDR3 DNA follows: TGTGCCAGCAGTTTTCCCGCAGGGTTCAAGCTTGAAGCTTTCTTT. As protein: CASSFPAGFKLEAFF.

This clonotype was seen more than once but under ten times. In DNA form, the CDR3 reads TGTGCCAGCAGCCAAGATCCGGCTAATGGCTACACCTTC. Residues: CASSQDPANGYTF. The chain uses TRBV3-1 and TRBJ1-2, with D hard to call. Germline lookup yields CDR1 LGHDT and CDR2 YNNKEL (reference sequence). The CDR3 spans 13 residues. Trimming removed 0 bases from V and 6 bases from J, with 8 bases in between.

This clonotype was recorded many times. J is TRBJ2-5 and V is TRBV12-3 or TRBV12-4, with D perhaps TRBD2 (6 bases). The CDR3 consists of 15 residues. The V gene lost 6 bases and the J gene lost 5 bases, with 19 bases spanning the gap. CDR3 protein: CASSSPGLAIETQYF. As DNA, the CDR3 is TGTGCCAGCAGCTCCCCCGGGCTAGCGATCGAGACCCAGTACTTC.

There are many counts of this clonotype. The rearrangement links TRBV28 to TRBJ2-6; 7 nucleotides match TRBD1. V trimming: 4 bases; J trimming: 9 bases; junction bases outside the gene matches: 24. The germline V gene has CDR1 MDHEN and CDR2 SYDVKM. The CDR3 is made up of 20 amino acids. CDR3 in amino acids: CASSSQTGAIGLWGDNVLTF. CDR3 nucleotides: TGTGCCAGCAGTTCACAAACAGGGGCTATCGGTCTCTGGGGTGACAACGTCCTGACTTTC. The full variable domain, with the rest looked up from reference TRBV28 and TRBJ2-6, is DVKVTQSSRYLVKRTGEKVFLECVQDMDHENMFWYRQDPGLGLRLIYFSYDVKMKEKGDIPEGYSVSREKKERFSLILESASTNQTSMYLCASSSQTGAIGLWGDNVLTFGAGSRLTVL.

A note on this clonotype: No conserved phenylalanine or tryptophan is present at the end of the CDR3, so a read error is the likely explanation. The rearrangement links TRBV4-1 to TRBJ2-5; TRBD2 agrees at 10 bases. Per germline, CDR1 MGHRA and CDR2 YSYEKL. The CDR3 runs to 16 residues. CDR3 bases: TGCGCCAGCAGCCAAGCTAGCGGGGGAAGTCAAGGGACCCAGTACCTC. It translates to CASSQASGGSQGTQYL.

A note on this clonotype: A read error may be the cause here, since a much bigger clone is one base away. The CDR3 is CASSAGTGVGPGNTIYF. CDR3 in DNA: TGTGCCAGCAGCGCGGGGACAGGGGTCGGCCCTGGAAACACCATATATTTT. The chain combines TRBV9 with TRBJ1-3, with TRBD1 matching 10 bases. V lost 3 bases to trimming and J lost 2 bases; unmatched junction nucleotides: 8. Germline lookup yields CDR1 SGDLS and CDR2 YYNGEE. This CDR3 region has 17 residues.

This clonotype has at least ten counts. The J gene is TRBJ2-2, the V gene TRBV9; D remains ambiguous. Trimming left V 4 bases short and J 3 bases short, with 13 bases between. The CDR3 is made up of 15 amino acids. Germline CDR1 reads SGDLS; CDR2 reads YYNGEE. The CDR3 DNA is TGTGCCAGCAGCCCTACGTCGGCCGACACCGGGGAGCTGTTTTTT. It specifies CASSPTSADTGELFF.

This clonotype was recorded at least ten times. The germline gene is not matched at one end of the junction; a read error may be the cause. The genes are TRBV14 and TRBJ1-5; D is unclear. CDR1 is SGHDN, CDR2 FVKESK, per germline. The CDR3 runs to 13 residues. CDR3 sequence (DNA): TGCGCCAGCAGCCAAGGGCTGGGACAGCCCCAGCATTTT. Its translation: CASSQGLGQPQHF.

The chain recombines TRBV30 with TRBJ2-5, with 10 bases that match TRBD1. Germline values: CDR1 GTSNPN, CDR2 SVGIG (reference sequence). The CDR3 length is 14 residues. Trimming took 2 bases from V and 4 from J; bases not matched to a gene: 4. CDR3 nucleotide sequence: TGTGCCTGGAGTAAGGGACAGGGGACAGAGACCCAGTACTTC. Its protein is CAWSKGQGTETQYF.

This sequence joins TRBV4-1 and TRBJ1-5; unclear D gene. V dropped 0 bases and J dropped 5 bases, with 11 bases sitting between them. From germline, CDR1 is MGHRA and CDR2 YSYEKL. The CDR3 has 15 amino acids. The CDR3 here is CASSQDLFGDQPQHF. CDR3 sequence (DNA): TGCGCCAGCAGCCAAGATCTCTTCGGGGATCAGCCCCAGCATTTT.

This clonotype was seen many times. The chain has TRBV7-9 and TRBJ1-5; D is unresolved. The CDR3 is 16 amino acids. CDR1 and CDR2 from the germline V gene are SEHNR and FQNEAQ (reference sequence). The germline V and J ends were trimmed by 4 bases and 0 bases, with 13 bases remaining between them. In nucleotides, the CDR3 is TGTGCCAGCAGCTCGTCCGAAGGGTATAGCAATCAGCCCCAGCATTTT. The encoded protein is CASSSSEGYSNQPQHF. Complete variable domain (other parts from reference TRBV7-9 and TRBJ1-5): DTGVSQNPRHKITKRGQNVTFRCDPISEHNRLYWYRQTLGQGPEFLTYFQNEAQLEKSRLLSDRFSAERPKGSFSTLEIQRTEQGDSAMYLCASSSSEGYSNQPQHFGDGTRLSIL.

This CDR3 is CASSVALGINTGELFF. The CDR3 bases are TGTGCCAGCAGCGTAGCTTTGGGAATTAACACCGGGGAGCTGTTTTTT. The chain carries TRBV9 and TRBJ2-2; D is undetermined. With 0 bases removed from V and 2 bases from J, the gap between germline ends came to 11 bases. The germline CDR1 and CDR2 sequences are SGDLS and YYNGEE. The CDR3 is 16 amino acids.

Only a few counts were recorded for this clonotype. The CDR3 DNA is TGTGCCAGCAGCCCCCGGGTTCCAGGGGGTGGAAATCAGCCCCAGCATTTT. Residues: CASSPRVPGGGNQPQHF. The chain uses TRBV7-8 and TRBJ1-5, with 7 bases aligning to TRBD1. V lost 5 bases and J lost 4; bases outside the gene matches: 14. The CDR3 spans 17 residues. CDR1 is SGHVS, CDR2 FQNEAQ, per germline.

There are a few counts of this clonotype. The chain uses TRBV6-1 and TRBJ1-5, with a possible D match to TRBD1 (5 bases). The CDR3 has 16 residues. CDR1 is MNHNS and CDR2 is SASEGT in the germline V gene. V lost 2 bases, J lost 1 base, and 12 bases lay in between. CDR3 region: CASSETTGRSNQPQHF. CDR3 DNA sequence: TGTGCCAGCAGTGAAACTACGGGGCGGAGCAATCAGCCCCAGCATTTT.

Of note for this clonotype: A clone one base away is much larger, so this may be a read error. The CDR3: CASLTNRGPGRNQPQHF. DNA for the CDR3: TGTGCCTCCCTAACCAACAGGGGGCCAGGGCGCAATCAGCCCCAGCATTTT. The chain joins TRBV28 to TRBJ1-5; the match to TRBD1 covers 9 bases. V dropped 11 bases and J dropped 2; count of bases not matched to a gene: 16. Germline V gene data show CDR1 as MDHEN and CDR2 as SYDVKM. The CDR3 consists of 17 residues.

This clonotype has ten or more counts. The CDR3 nucleotides read TGTGCCCACGAGGGCCCACAAGAGACCCAGTACTTC. Translation: CAHEGPQETQYF. The chain joins TRBV30 to TRBJ2-5, with a weak D call TRBD2 (5 bases). V was cut by 8 bases and J by 2 bases, with 12 bases left in between. The CDR3 sequence is 12 residues long. Germline-derived CDR1 and CDR2 are GTSNPN and SVGIG (reference sequence). The full variable domain, in which reference TRBV30 and TRBJ2-5 provide the parts outside the CDR3, is SQTIHQWPATLVQPVGSPLSLECTVEGTSNPNLYWYRQAAGRGLQLLFYSVGIGQISSEVPQNLSASRPQDRQFILSSKKLLLSDSGFYLCAHEGPQETQYFGPGTRLLVL.

This clonotype was recorded a few times. Written as DNA, the CDR3 is TGTGCCAGTAGTACTGACTTTGGGGAAGCCTACAATGAGCAGTTCTTC. Translated, it gives CASSTDFGEAYNEQFF. The chain joins TRBV19 to TRBJ2-1; D gene unclear. Between the trimmed V and J ends, which lost 4 bases and 2 bases, there was a span of 15 bases. Germline values: CDR1 LNHDA, CDR2 SQIVND (reference sequence). The CDR3 has 16 amino acids.

V and J are TRBV2 and TRBJ1-1; unclear D gene. Germline CDR1 SNHLY, CDR2 FYNNEI. This CDR3 has 12 residues. Trimming pared 1 base from V and 8 bases from J, leaving 8 bases between. CDR3 amino acids: CASSEVGPEAFF. The CDR3 DNA reads as TGTGCCAGCAGTGAAGTAGGACCCGAAGCTTTCTTT.

Turning to this clonotype: A junction boundary mismatches the germline segment, possibly from a read error. The chain employs TRBV4-2 and TRBJ1-1; the D is unclear. In germline, CDR1 is LGHNA, CDR2 YNFKEQ. CDR3 size: 19 residues. The CDR3 DNA sequence: TGTGCCAGCAGCCAAGAAGAGGCAGCCTCCTTCCCTATGAACACTGAAGCTTTATTT. It is translated as CASSQEEAASFPMNTEALF.